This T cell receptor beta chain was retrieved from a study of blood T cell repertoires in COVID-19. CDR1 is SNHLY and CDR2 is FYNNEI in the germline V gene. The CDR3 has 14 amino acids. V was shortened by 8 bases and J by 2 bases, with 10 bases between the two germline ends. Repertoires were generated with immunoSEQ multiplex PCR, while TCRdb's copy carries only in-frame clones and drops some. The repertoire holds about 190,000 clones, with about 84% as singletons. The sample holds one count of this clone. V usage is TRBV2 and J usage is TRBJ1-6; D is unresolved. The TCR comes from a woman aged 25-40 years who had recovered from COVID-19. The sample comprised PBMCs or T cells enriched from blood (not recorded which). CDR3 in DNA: TGTGCCAGCGCGGGAGAAGCCTATAATTCACCCCTCCACTTT. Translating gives CASAGEAYNSPLHF.